This T cell receptor (beta chain) was found in a study of cytomegalovirus exposure and HLA in healthy donors. Assay: immunoSEQ multiplex PCR; the TCRdb copy retains only in-frame clones and omits some. The table records about 82,000 clones, roughly 95% of them present only once. Germline CDR1 is MDHEN and CDR2 is SYDVKM. Trimming cost V 5 bases and J 5 bases, with 12 bases left between them. The CDR3 sequence is 13 residues long. This receptor was identified in a woman younger than 30 in good health and CMV-seronegative. The chain has TRBV28 and TRBJ1-1, with D possibly TRBD1 on 5 matching bases. Sequencing was done on a sample of PBMCs. CDR3 DNA sequence: TGTGCCAGCAGTCTCCAGGGAAGGACTGAAGCTTTCTTT. Translating gives CASSLQGRTEAFF. Together with reference TRBV28 and TRBJ1-1, the CDR3 gives the full variable domain: DVKVTQSSRYLVKRTGEKVFLECVQDMDHENMFWYRQDPGLGLRLIYFSYDVKMKEKGDIPEGYSVSREKKERFSLILESASTNQTSMYLCASSLQGRTEAFFGQGTRLTVV.